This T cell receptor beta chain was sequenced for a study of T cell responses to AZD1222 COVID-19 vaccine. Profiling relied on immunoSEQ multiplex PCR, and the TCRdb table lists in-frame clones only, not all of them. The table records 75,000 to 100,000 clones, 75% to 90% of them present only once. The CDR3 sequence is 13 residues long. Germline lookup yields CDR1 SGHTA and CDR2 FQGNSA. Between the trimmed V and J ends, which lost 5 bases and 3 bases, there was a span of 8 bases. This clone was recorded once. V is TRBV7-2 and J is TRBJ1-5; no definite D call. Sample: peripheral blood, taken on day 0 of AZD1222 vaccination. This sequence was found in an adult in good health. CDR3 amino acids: CASSRSVNQPQHF. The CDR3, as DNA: TGTGCCAGCAGCCGGAGCGTCAATCAGCCCCAGCATTTT.